The entry below describes one T cell receptor beta chain. This sample was taken from a study of shared clonotypes between healthy human individuals. Memory CD4+ cells were the fraction left after CD45RA+ naive selection. The J segment lost 5 bases and the V segment lost 7 bases, leaving 6 bases of the junction unmatched. Germline CDR1 reads SQVTM; CDR2 reads ANQGSEA. The CDR3 totals 12 residues. TCRdb's table, derived via immunoSEQ multiplex PCR, lists solely in-frame clones and lacks some. The data hold roughly 1 million clones, with approximately 70% observed a single time. The receptor was derived from a young man in good health. This chain uses TRBV29-1 with TRBJ1-1; 8 positions match TRBD1. Sample: memory CD4+ T cells sorted from blood. Specified subset: CD45RA-negative fraction. The CDR3 protein is CSGDRGGTEAFF. CDR3 nucleotides: TGCAGCGGTGACAGGGGAGGAACTGAAGCTTTCTTT.